The T cell receptor (beta chain) under discussion was sequenced for a study of T cell clonality in common variable immunodeficiency. Sequencing used immunoSEQ multiplex PCR; TCRdb keeps in-frame clones, though not all of them. The table lists about 50,000 clones, no singletons, with approximately 1.9% in the top ten. The sample holds many counts of this clone. The sequenced fragment ends 3 residues before the CDR3 boundary, so the rest is inferred from the germline J gene. The germline V gene has CDR1 SGHTA and CDR2 FQGNSA. The V and J ends lost 2 bases and 6 bases, in that order; junction bases with no gene match: 4. The CDR3 is made up of 14 amino acids.

The TCR comes from a person between 18 and 70 years old in good health. The J gene is TRBJ2-3, the V gene TRBV7-2; 8 bases line up with TRBD2. The source material was peripheral blood mononuclear cells. The chain's CDR3 is CASSLSGSSDTQYF. The sequenced part of the CDR3 DNA is TGTGCCAGCAGCTTAAGCGGGAGCTCGGATACG.